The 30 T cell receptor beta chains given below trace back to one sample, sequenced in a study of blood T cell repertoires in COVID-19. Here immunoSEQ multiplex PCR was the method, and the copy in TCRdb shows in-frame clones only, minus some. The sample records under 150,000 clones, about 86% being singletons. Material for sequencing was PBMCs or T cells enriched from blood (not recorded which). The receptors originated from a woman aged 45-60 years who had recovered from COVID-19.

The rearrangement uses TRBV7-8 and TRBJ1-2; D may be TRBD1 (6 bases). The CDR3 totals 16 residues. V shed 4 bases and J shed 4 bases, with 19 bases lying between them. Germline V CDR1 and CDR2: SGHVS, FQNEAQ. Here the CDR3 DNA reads TGTGCCAGCAGCTCCGACAGGTCCCCGGCCTCCTATGGCTACACCTTC. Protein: CASSSDRSPASYGYTF.

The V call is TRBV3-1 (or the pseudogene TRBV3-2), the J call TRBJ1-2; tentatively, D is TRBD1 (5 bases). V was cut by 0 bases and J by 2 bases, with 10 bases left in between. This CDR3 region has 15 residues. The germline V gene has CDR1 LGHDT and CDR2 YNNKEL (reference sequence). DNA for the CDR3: TGTGCCAGCAGCCAAGAAGCAGGACAAAACTATGGCTACACCTTC. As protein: CASSQEAGQNYGYTF.

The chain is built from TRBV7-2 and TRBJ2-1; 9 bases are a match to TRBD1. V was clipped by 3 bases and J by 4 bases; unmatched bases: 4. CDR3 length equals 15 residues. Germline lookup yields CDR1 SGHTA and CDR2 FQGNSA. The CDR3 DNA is TGTGCCAGCAGCTTTAGGGACAGGGTATACAATGAGCAGTTCTTC. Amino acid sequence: CASSFRDRVYNEQFF.

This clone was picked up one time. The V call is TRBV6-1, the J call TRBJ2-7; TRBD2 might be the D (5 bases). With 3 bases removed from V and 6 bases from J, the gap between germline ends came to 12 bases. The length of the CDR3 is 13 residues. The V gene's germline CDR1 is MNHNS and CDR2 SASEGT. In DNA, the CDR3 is TGTGCCAGCAGTGAGTCAATTCGGGGCGAGCAGTACTTC. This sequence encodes CASSESIRGEQYF.

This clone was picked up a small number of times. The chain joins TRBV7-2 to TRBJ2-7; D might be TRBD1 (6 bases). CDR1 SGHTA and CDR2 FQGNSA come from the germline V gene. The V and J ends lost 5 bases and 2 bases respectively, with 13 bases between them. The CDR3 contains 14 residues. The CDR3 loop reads CASSQGHAAYEQYF. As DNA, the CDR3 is TGTGCCAGCAGCCAGGGACACGCCGCCTACGAGCAGTACTTC.

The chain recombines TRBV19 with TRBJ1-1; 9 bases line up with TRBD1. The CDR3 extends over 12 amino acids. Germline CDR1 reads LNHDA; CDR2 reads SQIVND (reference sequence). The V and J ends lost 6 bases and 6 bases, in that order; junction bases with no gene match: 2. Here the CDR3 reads CASRGQGAEAFF. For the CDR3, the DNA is TGTGCCAGTAGGGGACAGGGAGCTGAAGCTTTCTTT.

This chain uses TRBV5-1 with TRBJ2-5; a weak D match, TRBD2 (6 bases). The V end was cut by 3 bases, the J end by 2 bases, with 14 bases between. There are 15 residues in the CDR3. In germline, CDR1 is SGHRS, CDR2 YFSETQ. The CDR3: CASSSPRDIQETQYF. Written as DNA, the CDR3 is TGCGCCAGCAGCTCCCCGCGGGATATTCAAGAGACCCAGTACTTC.

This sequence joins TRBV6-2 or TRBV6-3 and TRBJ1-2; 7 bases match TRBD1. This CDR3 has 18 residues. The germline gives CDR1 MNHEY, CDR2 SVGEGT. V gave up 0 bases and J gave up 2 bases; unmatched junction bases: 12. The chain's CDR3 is CASSYSLMRGRKNYGYTF. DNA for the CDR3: TGTGCCAGCAGTTACTCGCTGATGAGGGGGCGGAAAAACTATGGCTACACCTTC.

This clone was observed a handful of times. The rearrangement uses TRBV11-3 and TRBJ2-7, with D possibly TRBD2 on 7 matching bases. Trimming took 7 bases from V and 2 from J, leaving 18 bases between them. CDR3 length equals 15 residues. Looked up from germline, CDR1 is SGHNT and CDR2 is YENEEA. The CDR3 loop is CASTSPGGAAYEQYF. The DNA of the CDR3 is TGTGCCAGCACCTCCCCTGGGGGGGCCGCCTACGAGCAGTACTTC.

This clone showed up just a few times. The CDR3 DNA follows: TGTGCCATCAGGGTGGACAGGGGGCGCGGCACTGAAGCTTTCTTT. This codes for CAIRVDRGRGTEAFF. V is TRBV10-3 and J is TRBJ1-1, with TRBD1 identical over 11 bases. V was pared by 6 bases and J by 4 bases, with 7 bases of the junction left unmatched. Germline V gene lookup returns CDR1 ENHRY and CDR2 SYGVKD. The CDR3 sequence is 15 residues long.

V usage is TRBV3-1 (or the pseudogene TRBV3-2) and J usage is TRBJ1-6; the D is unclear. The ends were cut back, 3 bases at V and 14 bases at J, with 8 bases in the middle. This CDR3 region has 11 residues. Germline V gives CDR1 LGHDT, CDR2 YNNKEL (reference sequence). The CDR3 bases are TGTGCCAGCAGCCACCAAACTACCCTCCACTTT. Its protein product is CASSHQTTLHF.

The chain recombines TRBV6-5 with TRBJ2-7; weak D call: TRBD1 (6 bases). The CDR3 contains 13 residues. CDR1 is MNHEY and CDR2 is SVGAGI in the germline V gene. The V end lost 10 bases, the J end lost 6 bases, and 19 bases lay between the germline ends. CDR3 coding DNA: TGTGCCACTTACCCAGGGGCTGGCTCCGAGCAGTACTTC. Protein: CATYPGAGSEQYF.

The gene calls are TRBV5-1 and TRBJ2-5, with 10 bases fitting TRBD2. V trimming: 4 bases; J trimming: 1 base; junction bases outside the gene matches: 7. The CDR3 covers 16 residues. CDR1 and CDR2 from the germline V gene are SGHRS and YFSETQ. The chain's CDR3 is CASSPRLAGVQETQYF. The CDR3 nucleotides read TGCGCCAGCAGCCCCCGTCTAGCGGGGGTCCAAGAGACCCAGTACTTC.

Here the CDR3 reads CASSYGTPSYEQYF. In DNA form, the CDR3 reads TGTGCCAGCAGTTACGGGACACCCTCCTACGAGCAGTACTTC. The J gene is TRBJ2-7, the V gene TRBV6-5; maybe TRBD1 (6 bases). The germline CDR1 and CDR2 sequences are MNHEY and SVGAGI. The V and J ends lost 2 bases and 0 bases respectively, with 8 bases between them. The length of the CDR3 is 14 residues.

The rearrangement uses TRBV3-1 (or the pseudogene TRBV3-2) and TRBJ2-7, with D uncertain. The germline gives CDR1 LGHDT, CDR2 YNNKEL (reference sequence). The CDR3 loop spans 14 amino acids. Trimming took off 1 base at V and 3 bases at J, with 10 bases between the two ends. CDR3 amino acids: CASSQVGRFYEQYF. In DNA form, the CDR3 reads TGTGCCAGCAGCCAAGTTGGCCGCTTCTACGAGCAGTACTTC.

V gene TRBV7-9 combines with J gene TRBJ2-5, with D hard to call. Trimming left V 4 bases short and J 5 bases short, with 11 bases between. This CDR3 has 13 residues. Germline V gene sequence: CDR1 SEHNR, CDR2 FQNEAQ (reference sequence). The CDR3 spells CASSSRSSETQYF. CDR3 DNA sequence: TGTGCCAGCAGCTCCAGATCGTCGGAGACCCAGTACTTC.

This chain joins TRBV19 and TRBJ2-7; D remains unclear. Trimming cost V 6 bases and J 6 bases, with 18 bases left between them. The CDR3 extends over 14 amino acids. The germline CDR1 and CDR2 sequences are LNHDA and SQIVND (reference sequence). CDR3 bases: TGTGCCAGTAGCAAAGAGCATATCTCGGGCGAGCAGTACTTC. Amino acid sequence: CASSKEHISGEQYF.

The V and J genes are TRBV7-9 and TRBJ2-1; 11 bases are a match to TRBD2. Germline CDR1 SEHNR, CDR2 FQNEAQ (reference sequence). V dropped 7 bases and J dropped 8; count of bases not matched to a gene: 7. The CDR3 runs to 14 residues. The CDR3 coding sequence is TGTGCCAGCATGCTAGCGGGGGGTTTTGATGAGCAGTTCTTC. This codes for CASMLAGGFDEQFF.

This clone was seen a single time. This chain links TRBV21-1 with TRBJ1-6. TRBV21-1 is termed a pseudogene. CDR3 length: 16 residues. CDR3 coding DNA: TGTGCCAGCAGCAAAAGGGGGGGCTCCTATAATTCACCCCTCCACTTT. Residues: CASSKRGGSYNSPLHF.

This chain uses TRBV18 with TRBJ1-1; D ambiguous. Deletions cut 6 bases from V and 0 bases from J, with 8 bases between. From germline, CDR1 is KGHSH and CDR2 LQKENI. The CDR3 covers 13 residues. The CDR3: CASSSVMNTEAFF. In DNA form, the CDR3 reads TGTGCCAGCTCTTCAGTGATGAACACTGAAGCTTTCTTT.

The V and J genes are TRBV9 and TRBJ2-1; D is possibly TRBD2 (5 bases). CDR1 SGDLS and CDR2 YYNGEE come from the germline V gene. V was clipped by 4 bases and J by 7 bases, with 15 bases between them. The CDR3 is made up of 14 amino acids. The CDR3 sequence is CASSSVSPGNEQFF. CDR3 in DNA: TGTGCCAGCAGCTCCGTTAGCCCGGGAAATGAGCAGTTCTTC.

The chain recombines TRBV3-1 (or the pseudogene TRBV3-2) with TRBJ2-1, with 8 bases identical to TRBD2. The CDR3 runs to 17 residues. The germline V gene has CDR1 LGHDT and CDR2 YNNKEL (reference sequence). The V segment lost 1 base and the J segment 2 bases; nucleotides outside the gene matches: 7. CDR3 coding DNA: TGTGCCAGCAGCCAAGGAGAGCGGGGGACTACCTACAATGAGCAGTTCTTC. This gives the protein CASSQGERGTTYNEQFF.

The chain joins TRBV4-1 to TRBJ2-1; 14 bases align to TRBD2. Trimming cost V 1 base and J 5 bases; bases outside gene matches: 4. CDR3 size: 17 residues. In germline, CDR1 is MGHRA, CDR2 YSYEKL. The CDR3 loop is CASSQGLAGGQDNEQFF. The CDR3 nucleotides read TGCGCCAGCAGCCAAGGACTAGCGGGGGGGCAGGACAATGAGCAGTTCTTC.

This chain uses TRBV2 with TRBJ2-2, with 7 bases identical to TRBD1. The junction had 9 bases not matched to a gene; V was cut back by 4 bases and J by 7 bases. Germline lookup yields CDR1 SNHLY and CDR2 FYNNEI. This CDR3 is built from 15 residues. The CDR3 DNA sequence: TGTGCCAGCAGTGCCGGCTACAGGGGCAGCGGGGAGCTGTTTTTT. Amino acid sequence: CASSAGYRGSGELFF.

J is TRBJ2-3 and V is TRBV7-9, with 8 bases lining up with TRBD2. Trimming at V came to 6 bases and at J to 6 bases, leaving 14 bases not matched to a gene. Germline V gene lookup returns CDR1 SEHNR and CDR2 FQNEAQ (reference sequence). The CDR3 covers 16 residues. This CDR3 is CASRRAPGGAYDTQYF. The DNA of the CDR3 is TGTGCCAGCAGGCGAGCGCCCGGGGGGGCATATGATACGCAGTATTTT.

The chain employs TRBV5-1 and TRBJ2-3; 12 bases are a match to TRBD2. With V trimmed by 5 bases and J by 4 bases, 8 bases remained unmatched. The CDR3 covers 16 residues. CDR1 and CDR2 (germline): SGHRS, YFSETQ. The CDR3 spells CASRFLAGGPADTQYF. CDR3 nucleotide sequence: TGCGCCAGCAGATTTCTAGCGGGGGGGCCAGCAGATACGCAGTATTTT.

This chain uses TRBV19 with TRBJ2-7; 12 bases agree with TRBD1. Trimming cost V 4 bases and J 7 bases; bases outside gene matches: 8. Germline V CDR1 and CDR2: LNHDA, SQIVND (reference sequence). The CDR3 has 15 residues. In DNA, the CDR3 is TGTGCCAGTAGTAGACCGGGACAGGGGGCGCGGGAGCAGTACTTC. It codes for CASSRPGQGAREQYF.

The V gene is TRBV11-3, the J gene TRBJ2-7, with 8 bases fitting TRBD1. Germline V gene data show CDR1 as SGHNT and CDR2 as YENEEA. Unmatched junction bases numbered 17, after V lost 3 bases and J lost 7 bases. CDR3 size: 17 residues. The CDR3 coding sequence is TGTGCCAGCAGCTTTGGGACAGGCCGATCATCACGGGGGGAGCAGTACTTC. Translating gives CASSFGTGRSSRGEQYF.

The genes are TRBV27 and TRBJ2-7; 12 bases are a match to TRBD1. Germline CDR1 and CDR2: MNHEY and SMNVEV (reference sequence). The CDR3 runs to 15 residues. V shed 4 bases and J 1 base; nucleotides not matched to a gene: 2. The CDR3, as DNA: TGTGCCAGCAGTTCGGGACAGGGGGCTTCCTACGAGCAGTACTTC. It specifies CASSSGQGASYEQYF.

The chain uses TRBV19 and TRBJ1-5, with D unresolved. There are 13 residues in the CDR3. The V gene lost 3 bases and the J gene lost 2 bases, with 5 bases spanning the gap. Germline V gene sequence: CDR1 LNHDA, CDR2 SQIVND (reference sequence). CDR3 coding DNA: TGTGCCAGTAGTATGGGAGGCAATCAGCCCCAGCATTTT. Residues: CASSMGGNQPQHF.